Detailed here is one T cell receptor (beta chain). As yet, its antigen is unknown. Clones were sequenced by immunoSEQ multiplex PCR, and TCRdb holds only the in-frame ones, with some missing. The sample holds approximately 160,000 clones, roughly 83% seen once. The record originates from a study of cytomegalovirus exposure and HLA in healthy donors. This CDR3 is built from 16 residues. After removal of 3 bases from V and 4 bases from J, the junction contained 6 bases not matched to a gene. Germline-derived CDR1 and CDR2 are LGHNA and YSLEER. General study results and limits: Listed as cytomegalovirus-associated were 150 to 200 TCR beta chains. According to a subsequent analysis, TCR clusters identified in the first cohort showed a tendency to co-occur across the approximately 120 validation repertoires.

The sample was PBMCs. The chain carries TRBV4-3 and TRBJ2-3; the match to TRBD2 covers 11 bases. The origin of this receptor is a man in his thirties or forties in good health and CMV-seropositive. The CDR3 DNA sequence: TGCGCCAGCAGCCAGCTTAGCGGGGGGGCCCCAGATACGCAGTATTTT. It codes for CASSQLSGGAPDTQYF.